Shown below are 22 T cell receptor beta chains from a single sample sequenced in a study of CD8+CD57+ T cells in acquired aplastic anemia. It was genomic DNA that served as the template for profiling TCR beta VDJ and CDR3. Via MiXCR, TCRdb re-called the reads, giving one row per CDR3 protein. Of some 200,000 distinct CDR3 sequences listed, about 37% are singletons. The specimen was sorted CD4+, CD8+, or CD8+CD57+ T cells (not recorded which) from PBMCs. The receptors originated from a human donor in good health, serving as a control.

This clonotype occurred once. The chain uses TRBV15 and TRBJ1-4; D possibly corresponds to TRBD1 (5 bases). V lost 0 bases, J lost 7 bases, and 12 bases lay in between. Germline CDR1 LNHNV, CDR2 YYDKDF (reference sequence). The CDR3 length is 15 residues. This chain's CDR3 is CATSRDFREGEKLFF. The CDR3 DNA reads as TGTGCCACCAGCAGAGATTTCAGGGAGGGTGAAAAACTGTTTTTT.

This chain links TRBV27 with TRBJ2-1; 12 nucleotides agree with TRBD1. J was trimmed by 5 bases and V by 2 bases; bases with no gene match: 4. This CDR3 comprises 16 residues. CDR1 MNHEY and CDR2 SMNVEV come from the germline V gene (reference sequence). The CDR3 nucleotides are TGTGCCAGCAGTTTACCGGGACAGGGGGCGAACAATGAGCAGTTCTTC. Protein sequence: CASSLPGQGANNEQFF.

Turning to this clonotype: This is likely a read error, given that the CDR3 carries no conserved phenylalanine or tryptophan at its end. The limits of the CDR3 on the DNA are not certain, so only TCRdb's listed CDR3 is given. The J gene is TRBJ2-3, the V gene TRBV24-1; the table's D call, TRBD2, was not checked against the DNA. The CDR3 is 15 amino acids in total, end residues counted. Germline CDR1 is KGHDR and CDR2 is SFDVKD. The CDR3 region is CVTSGNSGSSDTQCL.

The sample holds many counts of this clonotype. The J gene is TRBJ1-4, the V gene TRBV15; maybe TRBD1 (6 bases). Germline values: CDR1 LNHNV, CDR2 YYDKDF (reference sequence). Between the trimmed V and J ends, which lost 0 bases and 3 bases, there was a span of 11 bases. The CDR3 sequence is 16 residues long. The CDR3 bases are TGTGCCACCAGCAGAGACCTTACAGGGTCTAATGAAAAACTGTTTTTT. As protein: CATSRDLTGSNEKLFF. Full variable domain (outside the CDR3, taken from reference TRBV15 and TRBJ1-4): DAMVIQNPRYQVTQFGKPVTLSCSQTLNHNVMYWYQQKSSQAPKLLFHYYDKDFNNEADTPDNFQSRRPNTSFCFLDIRSPGLGDTAMYLCATSRDLTGSNEKLFFGSGTQLSVL.

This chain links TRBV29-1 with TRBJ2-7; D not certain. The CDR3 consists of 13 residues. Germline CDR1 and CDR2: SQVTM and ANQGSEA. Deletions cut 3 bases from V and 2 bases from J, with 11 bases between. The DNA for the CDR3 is TGCAGCGTTGAGGGTCTCGACCCCTACGAGCAGTACTTC. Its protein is CSVEGLDPYEQYF.

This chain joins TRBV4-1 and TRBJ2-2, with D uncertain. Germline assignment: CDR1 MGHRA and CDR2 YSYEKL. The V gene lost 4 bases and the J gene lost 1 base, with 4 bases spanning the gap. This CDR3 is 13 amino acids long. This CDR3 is CASSRLNTGELFF. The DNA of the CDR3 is TGCGCCAGCAGCCGCCTGAACACCGGGGAGCTGTTTTTT.

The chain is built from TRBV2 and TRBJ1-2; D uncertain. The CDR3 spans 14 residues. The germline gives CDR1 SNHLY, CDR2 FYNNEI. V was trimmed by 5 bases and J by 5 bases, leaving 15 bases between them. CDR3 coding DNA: TGTGCCAGCAGTAAAGGACTAGCGGGGTATGGCTACACCTTC. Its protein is CASSKGLAGYGYTF.

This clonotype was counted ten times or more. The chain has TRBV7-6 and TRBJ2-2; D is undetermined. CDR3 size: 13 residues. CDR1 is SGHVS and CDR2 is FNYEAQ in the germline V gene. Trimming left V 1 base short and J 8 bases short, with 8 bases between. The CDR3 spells CASSLVLRGELFF. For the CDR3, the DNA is TGTGCCAGCAGCTTAGTATTGCGGGGGGAGCTGTTTTTT.

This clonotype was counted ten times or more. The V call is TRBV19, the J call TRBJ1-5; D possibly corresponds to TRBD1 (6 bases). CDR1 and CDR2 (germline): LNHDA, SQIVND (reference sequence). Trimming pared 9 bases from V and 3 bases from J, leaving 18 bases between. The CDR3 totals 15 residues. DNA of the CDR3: TGTGCCAGCGCCTCGGGAGAGGGGGTCAATCAGCCCCAGCATTTT. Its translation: CASASGEGVNQPQHF.

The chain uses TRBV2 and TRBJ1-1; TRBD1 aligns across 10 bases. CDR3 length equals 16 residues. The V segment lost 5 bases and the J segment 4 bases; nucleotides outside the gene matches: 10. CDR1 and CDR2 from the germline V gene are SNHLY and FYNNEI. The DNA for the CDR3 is TGTGCCAGCAGTCGCACCGGGACAGGGGTCGGCACTGAAGCTTTCTTT. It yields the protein CASSRTGTGVGTEAFF.

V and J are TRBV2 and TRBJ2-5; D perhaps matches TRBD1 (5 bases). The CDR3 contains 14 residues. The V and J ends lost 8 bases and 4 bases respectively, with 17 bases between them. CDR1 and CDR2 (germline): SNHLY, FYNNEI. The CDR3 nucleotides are TGTGCCAGCTCACCTTATGGGGCAGGAGAGACCCAGTACTTC. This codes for CASSPYGAGETQYF.

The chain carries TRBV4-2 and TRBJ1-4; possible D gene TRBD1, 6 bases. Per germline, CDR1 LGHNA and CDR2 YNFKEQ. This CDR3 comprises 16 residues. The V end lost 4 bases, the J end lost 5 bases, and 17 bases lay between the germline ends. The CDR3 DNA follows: TGTGCCAGCAGCCCGCGGGGGGGGGCTGGAAATGAAAAACTGTTTTTT. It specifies CASSPRGGAGNEKLFF.

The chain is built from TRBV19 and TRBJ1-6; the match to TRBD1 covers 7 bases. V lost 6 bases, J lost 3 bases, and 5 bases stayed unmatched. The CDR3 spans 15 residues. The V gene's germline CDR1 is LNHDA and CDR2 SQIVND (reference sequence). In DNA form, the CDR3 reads TGTGCCAGTAGCCGCCGGGACAGCTATAATTCACCCCTCCACTTT. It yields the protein CASSRRDSYNSPLHF.

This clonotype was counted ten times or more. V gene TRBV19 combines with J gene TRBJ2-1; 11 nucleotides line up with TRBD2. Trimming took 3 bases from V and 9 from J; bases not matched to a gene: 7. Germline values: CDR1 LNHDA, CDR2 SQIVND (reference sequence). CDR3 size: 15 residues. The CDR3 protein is CASSIGTSGSSEQFF. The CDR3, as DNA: TGTGCCAGTAGTATTGGGACTAGCGGTAGTAGTGAGCAGTTCTTC.

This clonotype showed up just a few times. The CDR3 DNA reads TGTGCCAGCAGTTTAACATTTGGGATAGGCGAGCAGTACTTC. This translates into CASSLTFGIGEQYF. The chain is built from TRBV2 and TRBJ2-7; D unresolved. CDR3 length: 14 residues. V shed 5 bases and J shed 6 bases, with 17 bases lying between them. Germline V lookup: CDR1 SNHLY, CDR2 FYNNEI.

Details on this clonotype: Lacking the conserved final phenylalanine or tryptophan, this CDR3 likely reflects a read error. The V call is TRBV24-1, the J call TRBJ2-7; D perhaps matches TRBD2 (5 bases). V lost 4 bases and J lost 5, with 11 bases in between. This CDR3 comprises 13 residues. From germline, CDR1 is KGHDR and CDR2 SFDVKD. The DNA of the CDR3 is TGTGCCACCAGTGAAGGTCCGAGGGACGAGCAGTACCTC. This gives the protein CATSEGPRDEQYL.

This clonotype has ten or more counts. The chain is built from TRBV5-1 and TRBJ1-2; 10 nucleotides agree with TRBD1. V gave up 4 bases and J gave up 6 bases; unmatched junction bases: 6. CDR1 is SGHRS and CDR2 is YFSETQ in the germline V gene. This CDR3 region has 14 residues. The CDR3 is CASSHGTGDNGYTF. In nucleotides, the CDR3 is TGCGCCAGCAGCCACGGGACAGGGGATAATGGCTACACCTTC.

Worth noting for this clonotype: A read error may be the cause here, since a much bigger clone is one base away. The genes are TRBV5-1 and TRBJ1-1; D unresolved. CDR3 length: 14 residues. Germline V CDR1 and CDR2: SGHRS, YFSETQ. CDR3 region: CASSSPPANTKAFF. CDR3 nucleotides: TGCGCCAGCAGCTCACCCCCAGCCAACACTAAAGCTTTCTTT.

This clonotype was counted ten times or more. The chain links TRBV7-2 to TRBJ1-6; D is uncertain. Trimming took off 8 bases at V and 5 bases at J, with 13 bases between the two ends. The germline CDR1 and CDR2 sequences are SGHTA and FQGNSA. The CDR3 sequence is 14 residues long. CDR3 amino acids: CASGRFFDNSPLHF. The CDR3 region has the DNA TGTGCCAGCGGTCGTTTTTTTGATAATTCACCCCTCCACTTT.

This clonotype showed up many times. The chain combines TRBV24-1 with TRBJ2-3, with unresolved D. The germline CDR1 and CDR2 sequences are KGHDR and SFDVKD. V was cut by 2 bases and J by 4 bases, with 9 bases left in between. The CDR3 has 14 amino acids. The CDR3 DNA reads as TGTGCCACCAGTGATTCGCGGCAGGCAGATACGCAGTATTTT. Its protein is CATSDSRQADTQYF.

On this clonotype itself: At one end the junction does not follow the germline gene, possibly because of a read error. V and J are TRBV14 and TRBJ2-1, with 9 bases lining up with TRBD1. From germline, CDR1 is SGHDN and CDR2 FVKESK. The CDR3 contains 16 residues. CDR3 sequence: CASSRDTGTGINGQFF. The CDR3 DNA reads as TGTGCCAGCAGCCGCGACACCGGGACAGGGATCAATGGGCAGTTCTTC.

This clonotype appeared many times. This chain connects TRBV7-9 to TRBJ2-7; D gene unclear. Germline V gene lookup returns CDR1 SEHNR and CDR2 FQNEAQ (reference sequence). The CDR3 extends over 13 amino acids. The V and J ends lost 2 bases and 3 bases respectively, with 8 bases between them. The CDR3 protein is CASSLNTYYEQYF. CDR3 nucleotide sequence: TGTGCCAGCAGCTTAAACACTTACTACGAGCAGTACTTC.